This T cell receptor beta chain was observed in a study of early T cells in non-severe SARS-CoV-2 infection. Study-wide background: Investigators sequenced bulk RNA drawn from unsorted whole blood, and chains remained unpaired. The study's findings and limits: Missing private and CD4 specificities, VDJdb matching favored anti-spike CD8 responses.

This clonotype was seen a handful of times. The antigen remains undetermined. Each CDR3 protein is one row after TCRdb ran MiXCR on the 5' RACE reads. The table shows some 40,000 distinct CDR3 sequences, with approximately 8.7% occurring only once. The CDR3 contains 15 residues. The V gene's germline CDR1 is MGHRA and CDR2 YSYEKL. Trimming took 4 bases from V and 1 from J, leaving 12 bases between them. The sequence came from an adult who was a healthcare worker with PCR-confirmed SARS-CoV-2 infection or an uninfected control (not recorded which). The source material was whole blood, sampled at baseline. The chain has TRBV4-1 and TRBJ2-3; D uncertain. The CDR3 region is CASSPFVIGTDTQYF. CDR3 DNA: TGCGCCAGCAGCCCTTTCGTCATAGGCACAGATACGCAGTATTTT.